Listed below are T cell receptor beta chains from one sample, sequenced in a study of T cell repertoires in cytomegalovirus infection. TCRdb recomputed calls from the reads with MiXCR, one row per CDR3 protein. The table records about 260,000 distinct CDR3 sequences, over 8% of them present only once. Input material: PBMCs. All receptors derive from a human donor in good health (CMV status not recorded). Some clones in this sample may be carry-over from other donors' samples. The CDR3 runs from the conserved cysteine through the conserved F or W. The D gene is left open where the match is weak. Part of the rows lack a size; the others show once, few, many or a class for expanded clones.

size: NA; D: TRBD2; J: TRBJ2-2; V: TRBV28; CDR3: CASSLSGTSGYTGELFF; DNA: TGTGCCAGCAGTCTATCCGGGACTAGCGGATACACCGGGGAGCTGTTTTTT
size: many; D: NA; J: TRBJ2-3; V: TRBV12-3/TRBV12-4; CDR3: CATSGATDTQYF; DNA: TGTGCCACCTCGGGTGCCACAGATACGCAGTATTTT
size: NA; D: NA; J: TRBJ2-7; V: TRBV15; CDR3: CATSRDVGYEQYF; DNA: TGTGCCACCAGCAGGGACGTGGGCTACGAGCAGTACTTC
size: many; D: NA; J: TRBJ1-2; V: TRBV7-2; CDR3: CASSSNWDYGYTF; DNA: TGTGCCAGCAGCTCCAACTGGGACTATGGCTACACCTTC
size: NA; D: TRBD1; J: TRBJ2-7; V: TRBV20-1; CDR3: CSARKPQGMLEQYF; DNA: TGCAGTGCGCGGAAGCCACAGGGGATGCTCGAGCAGTACTTC
size: NA; D: NA; J: TRBJ1-4; V: TRBV29-1; CDR3: CSATGSRNEKLFF; DNA: TGCAGCGCCACGGGTTCCAGAAATGAAAAACTGTTTTTT
size: few; D: NA; J: TRBJ2-4; V: TRBV25-1; CDR3: CASSESGGGNIQYF; DNA: TGTGCCAGCAGTGAATCCGGTGGGGGCAACATTCAGTACTTC
size: many; D: NA; J: TRBJ2-2; V: TRBV7-8; CDR3: CASSRGTRGAGELFF; DNA: TGTGCCAGCAGCCGGGGCACTAGGGGGGCCGGGGAGCTGTTTTTT
size: NA; D: NA; J: TRBJ1-1; V: TRBV29-1; CDR3: CSVEDRVANTEAFF; DNA: TGCAGCGTTGAAGATCGGGTGGCGAACACTGAAGCTTTCTTT
size: many; D: NA; J: TRBJ2-2; V: TRBV7-9; CDR3: CASSLIISGEHTGELFF; DNA: TGTGCCAGCAGCTTAATTATCTCGGGGGAACACACCGGGGAGCTGTTTTTT
size: few; D: TRBD1; J: TRBJ2-3; V: TRBV5-4; CDR3: CASSLEGAPTDTQYF; DNA: TGTGCCAGCAGCTTGGAGGGGGCCCCCACAGATACGCAGTATTTT